These 11 T cell receptor beta chains were all obtained from the same sample, sequenced in a study of cytomegalovirus exposure and HLA in healthy donors. This PCR relied on a set of 60 Vbeta primers and 13 Jbeta primers. Profiled with immunoSEQ multiplex PCR; TCRdb holds only in-frame clones, not every one. The table has some 220,000 clones, 85% to 90% seen once. Material for sequencing was PBMCs. These receptors were taken from a woman aged 18 to 35 in good health and CMV-seronegative.

The CDR3 DNA sequence: TGCGCCAGCAGCCAAGACCTGGGACAGAGCAATCAGCCCCAGCATTTT. As protein: CASSQDLGQSNQPQHF. The chain uses TRBV4-3 and TRBJ1-5; 7 bases are shared with TRBD1. The CDR3 spans 16 residues. CDR1 and CDR2 (germline): LGHNA, YSLEER. V trimming: 0 bases; J trimming: 1 base; junction bases outside the gene matches: 3.

CDR3 sequence reads: CASSQEIGGSSYEQYF. The CDR3 DNA is TGTGCCAGCAGCCAAGAGATTGGCGGGAGCTCCTACGAGCAGTACTTC. V gene TRBV4-2 combines with J gene TRBJ2-7; 7 bases map to TRBD2. Germline CDR1 LGHNA, CDR2 YNFKEQ. The CDR3 contains 16 residues. With V trimmed by 0 bases and J by 0 bases, 5 bases remained unmatched.

The chain has TRBV4-3 and TRBJ1-5, with D possibly TRBD1 on 5 matching bases. The CDR3 spans 13 residues. Germline V gives CDR1 LGHNA, CDR2 YSLEER. Between the trimmed V and J ends, which lost 9 bases and 9 bases, there was a span of 18 bases. The CDR3 coding sequence is TGCGCCAGAATGGCGGGGGGTAAGACGCCCCAGCATTTT. This translates into CARMAGGKTPQHF.

The chain joins TRBV7-2 to TRBJ1-5; D possibly corresponds to TRBD1 (6 bases). Trimming cost V 2 bases and J 2 bases, with 13 bases left between them. This CDR3 is built from 16 residues. CDR1 SGHTA and CDR2 FQGNSA come from the germline V gene. The CDR3 DNA sequence: TGTGCCAGCAGCTTATCCGGGGCAGGGGGCAATCAGCCCCAGCATTTT. Translation gives CASSLSGAGGNQPQHF. The full variable domain, its missing parts supplied by reference TRBV7-2 and TRBJ1-5, is GAGVSQSPSNKVTEKGKDVELRCDPISGHTALYWYRQSLGQGLEFLIYFQGNSAPDKSGLPSDRFSAERTGGSVSTLTIQRTQQEDSAVYLCASSLSGAGGNQPQHFGDGTRLSIL.

The chain employs TRBV21-1 and TRBJ1-2. TRBV21-1 is a pseudogene locus. The CDR3 is 13 amino acids. The CDR3 sequence: CASSNWRSYGYTF. CDR3 nucleotides: TGTGCCAGCAGCAACTGGCGGAGCTATGGCTACACCTTC.

This clone was counted once. CDR3 sequence reads: CAWSVHNYGYTF. DNA of the CDR3: TGTGCCTGGAGTGTACACAACTATGGCTACACCTTC. V gene TRBV30 combines with J gene TRBJ1-2, with unresolved D. The CDR3 has 12 residues. V was cut by 0 bases and J by 2 bases, with 4 bases left in between. The germline gives CDR1 GTSNPN, CDR2 SVGIG (reference sequence).

The gene calls are TRBV6-5 and TRBJ2-5; tentative D call: TRBD2 (7 bases). The CDR3 is 14 residues long. Germline assignment: CDR1 MNHEY and CDR2 SVGAGI. V shed 8 bases and J shed 1 base, with 14 bases lying between them. The CDR3 here is CASSRGGAQETQYF. The DNA for the CDR3 is TGTGCCAGCTCCCGAGGGGGGGCCCAAGAGACCCAGTACTTC.

The chain links TRBV7-2 to TRBJ2-1, with 9 nucleotides matching TRBD2. The V gene's germline CDR1 is SGHTA and CDR2 FQGNSA. The V segment lost 1 base and the J segment 3 bases; nucleotides outside the gene matches: 1. CDR3 length equals 15 residues. This chain's CDR3 is CASSLVAGDYNEQFF. The CDR3 DNA reads TGTGCCAGCAGCTTAGTAGCGGGAGACTACAATGAGCAGTTCTTC. Supplemented by reference TRBV7-2 and TRBJ2-1, the full variable domain reads GAGVSQSPSNKVTEKGKDVELRCDPISGHTALYWYRQSLGQGLEFLIYFQGNSAPDKSGLPSDRFSAERTGGSVSTLTIQRTQQEDSAVYLCASSLVAGDYNEQFFGPGTRLTVL.

The chain combines TRBV12-2 with TRBJ1-5; whether TRBD1, the table's D call, matches the DNA was not checked. TRBV12-2 is a pseudogene segment. CDR3 size: 16 residues. The chain's CDR3 is CASRLEARDREQPQHF. CDR3 coding DNA: TGTGCAAGTCGCTTAGAGGCGCGGGACAGGGAGCAGCCCCAGCATTTT.

This clone has only one observation. The chain recombines TRBV11-2 with TRBJ2-7; D gene ambiguous. Between the trimmed V and J ends, which lost 5 bases and 3 bases, there was a span of 17 bases. Per the germline V gene, CDR1 is SGHAT and CDR2 is FQNNGV. This CDR3 is built from 15 residues. The CDR3 coding sequence is TGTGCCAGCAGCCCCACCATGACAAGCTACTACGAGCAGTACTTC. It encodes CASSPTMTSYYEQYF.

This rearrangement joins TRBV4-2 to TRBJ2-2, with 8 nucleotides matching TRBD2. The junction had 11 bases not matched to a gene; V was cut back by 0 bases and J by 5 bases. This CDR3 contains 18 residues. Germline CDR1 LGHNA, CDR2 YNFKEQ. DNA of the CDR3: TGTGCCAGCAGCCAAGATCTGGGACGGGGGGGATTAACCGGGGAGCTGTTTTTT. Protein sequence: CASSQDLGRGGLTGELFF.